This T cell receptor beta chain stems from a study of blood T cell repertoires in COVID-19. TCRdb keeps only in-frame clones here, not all; method: immunoSEQ multiplex PCR. The sample has tens of thousands of clones, 80% seen once; the top ten hold more than 10%. The CDR3 is 16 amino acids. The germline V gene has CDR1 LNHDA and CDR2 SQIVND (reference sequence). Trimming cost V 3 bases and J 4 bases, with 18 bases left between them. The TCR was taken from a human donor in a cohort sampled during active COVID-19. Sequencing input: peripheral blood. The chain combines TRBV19 with TRBJ1-2, with D maybe TRBD1 (5 bases). CDR3 residues: CASSMFTRGNGYGYTF. CDR3 DNA sequence: TGTGCCAGTAGTATGTTCACCCGGGGGAACGGCTATGGCTACACCTTC. The full variable domain, with the rest looked up from reference TRBV19 and TRBJ1-2, is DGGITQSPKYLFRKEGQNVTLSCEQNLNHDAMYWYRQDPGQGLRLIYYSQIVNDFQKGDIAEGYSVSREKKESFPLTVTSAQKNPTAFYLCASSMFTRGNGYGYTFGSGTRLTVV.